This section outlines one T cell receptor beta chain sequence together with its context. This clonotype was counted only a few times. No antigen is known for it. One base away there is no much larger clone; base qualities are not given. Donors were 39 systemically healthy Caucasian individuals from Russia aged 6 to 90 years. Each donor gave ten milliliters of peripheral blood, drawn into EDTA-treated Vacutainer tubes. Ficoll-Paque density-gradient centrifugation was used to isolate PBMCs, with at least 6.5 million obtained per sample. Total RNA, at least 6 micrograms per sample, was extracted from PBMCs with Trizol reagent. Naive CD45RAhigh/CD27high T cell percentages were measured by flow cytometry on a PBMC aliquot from every donor. These data originate in a study of blood T cells in healthy people across ages (dated by TCRdb to between 2014 and 2016). Broadly, across the study: Template switching captured roughly one uniquely barcoded TCR beta cDNA molecule per two T cells in model experiments. To track age-related changes in TCR beta repertoire diversity, the study relied on deep sequencing normalized with unique cDNA molecular identifiers. The donors were divided into four age groups: young (average around 15 years), middle-aged (about 39), aged (roughly 66) and long-lived (approximately 74). To avoid experimental bias, donors of different ages were spread randomly across the sequencing lanes. Two additional independent replicas of 1 million unique cDNA reads from the same blood draw were analyzed for two donors (one aged 18 to 30 and one aged 80 or older). Here is what the overall study found, with its caveats: There was a strong correlation between observed TCR beta diversity and the percentage of naive T cells measured by flow cytometry. Because profiling used bulk unsorted PBMCs, naive and antigen-experienced compartments could not be compared conclusively. Compared with the aged group, more naive CD4+ T cells, fewer expanded clones and increased TCR diversity were shown by the long-lived group, suggesting age selection. Because the CMV infection status of the donors was unknown, age-related changes in expanded clonotypes may potentially have been confounded. Estimates of total diversity from one million sequenced T cells were regarded as lower bounds and underestimates. As age increased, observed TCR beta diversity per million T cells dropped in a roughly linear way, and a significant reduction was already evident by age about 40.

From its cysteine to its phenylalanine, the CDR3 spans 15 amino acids. Just the 45-base CDR3 DNA is kept, in frame starting at base 1. As encoded in the germline V gene (reference sequence), CDR1 is LGHDT while CDR2 is YNNKEL. Library preparation was by 5' RACE. The sequencer was an Illumina HiSeq 2500. A second PCR of about 7 to 12 cycles was performed with a sample-barcoded 5' primer and a J-beta primer mix. A template-switch 5' adaptor carrying 12 random nucleotides introduced a unique molecular identifier onto each TCR beta cDNA molecule. At least 2.5 million CDR3-containing paired-end reads were obtained from each sample. The Mint cDNA synthesis kit, primed by a TRBC-specific oligonucleotide, was used to synthesize first-strand cDNA from all RNA. All cDNA was treated with uracil-DNA glycosylase and then went through a first 18-cycle PCR with the universal primers M1SS and BC2_uni_R. The study's processing was this. For normalization, 1 million high-quality reads were randomly selected from each sample, with every read carrying a distinct molecular identifier. Reads sharing molecular identifiers were discarded rather than binned into consensus sequences. CDR3 identification, clonotype clustering and error correction used MiTCR with a Q25 quality threshold and the strictest error-elimination algorithm. A nonparametric unseen species model using Euler transformation provided a lower-bound estimate of total TCR beta diversity. The public reads were quality trimmed at Q25 with fastp and then assembled into clones with MiXCR by TCRdb, keeping productive beta chains. Identical CDR3 protein sequences are pooled into one entry, listed with their most common genes and DNA. V and J calls and clone size were set by TCRdb, not the authors. The sample records 700,000 or so distinct CDR3 sequences, about a fifth of which are singletons. Of the sample, about 20% is held by the ten largest clones.

The sequence was obtained from a man in his 70s in good health. The sequenced sample consisted of blood. The chain is made from TRBV3-1 and TRBJ2-1; 11 middle bases align to TRBD2. The DNA end lines up better with TRBJ2-7; the J call may be wrong. The CDR3 protein sequence reads: CASSQDRLAGYEQYF. The DNA reads TGTGCCAGCAGCCAAGATCGACTAGCGGGGTACGAGCAGTACTTC.